This T cell receptor (beta chain) was identified during a study of CD8+CD57+ T cells in acquired aplastic anemia. TCR beta VDJ and CDR3 profiles were obtained from a genomic DNA template. TCRdb called the reads again in MiXCR, with one record for every CDR3 protein. This sample carries over 150,000 distinct CDR3 sequences, 54% of them seen once, and the ten largest clones take roughly 15%. In germline, CDR1 is MGHDK, CDR2 SYGVNS. The CDR3 totals 15 residues. The V segment lost 3 bases and the J segment 0 bases; nucleotides outside the gene matches: 5. The sample comprised sorted CD4+, CD8+, or CD8+CD57+ T cells (not recorded which) from PBMCs. The origin of this receptor is a human donor in good health, serving as a control. The chain combines TRBV25-1 with TRBJ2-7; 7 bases line up with TRBD2. The CDR3 protein is CASSDYSGGSYEQYF. CDR3 nucleotide sequence: TGTGCCAGCAGTGACTATTCGGGGGGCTCCTACGAGCAGTACTTC.